This TCR beta chain was captured in a study of memory B cells and T cells in multiple sclerosis. CFSE-dim autoproliferating and CFSE-high non-proliferating T cells from unstimulated culture were sequenced separately. Cultures began with roughly 5.4x10^7 CFSE-labeled PBMCs, unstimulated for roughly seven days, with replicate wells pooled. The PBMCs received roughly 0.5 uM CFSE and serum-free culture with no added stimuli. Details on this clone: Its antigen is not known.

Deletions cut 0 bases from V and 6 bases from J, with 11 bases between. From germline, CDR1 is LNHDA and CDR2 SQIVND (reference sequence). CDR3 length: 14 amino acids. Only in-frame clones appear in the TCRdb table, and some are missing; sequencing was by immunoSEQ multiplex PCR. The sample carries approximately 32,000 clones, more than 75% recorded once. The chain is built from TRBV19 and TRBJ1-1; D may be TRBD1 (5 bases). The sequence derives from a human donor with multiple sclerosis. The specimen sequenced was PBMCs from blood kept in culture. In DNA form, the CDR3 reads TGTGCCAGTAGTATAGATGGGGGGTTGTCTGAAGCTTTCTTT. Translated, it gives CASSIDGGLSEAFF.